This is a list of T cell receptor beta chains from one sample in a study of regulatory T cells in long-lasting Graves disease. TCRdb fed the multiplex PCR reads into MiXCR, producing one record per CDR3 protein. The data show roughly 400,000 distinct CDR3 sequences, about 16% seen once. This sample also appeared in a second study, on T cells in Graves' hyperthyroidism and ophthalmopathy.

The sample consisted of peripheral blood mononuclear cells (PBMCs), taken at new diagnosis, from a patient treated with antithyroid drugs. The source is a woman in her late teens or twenties with Graves disease. CDR3s include the opening cysteine and the closing phenylalanine or tryptophan. A D gene is named only where the DNA matches it firmly. Clone size is shown for a subset of rows, as once, few, many or a class of expanded clone.

d_call	clone_size	v_call	j_call	cdr3_aa	cdr3_nt
NA	many	TRBV6-5	TRBJ1-1	CASSYSGVNTEAFF	TGTGCCAGCAGTTACTCAGGGGTGAACACTGAAGCTTTCTTT
TRBD2	NA	TRBV19	TRBJ2-2	CASSILAGANTGELFF	TGTGCCAGTAGTATACTTGCGGGGGCGAACACCGGGGAGCTGTTTTTT
NA	NA	TRBV20-1	TRBJ2-3	CSTSAASTQYF	TGCAGTACCTCGGCGGCTAGTACGCAGTATTTT
TRBD2	NA	TRBV20-1	TRBJ2-2	CSARHRDYNTGELFF	TGCAGTGCTAGACACCGGGACTACAACACCGGGGAGCTGTTTTTT
NA	many	TRBV27	TRBJ2-5	CASSLGPQETQYF	TGTGCCAGCAGTTTAGGTCCCCAAGAGACCCAGTACTTC
NA	NA	TRBV19	TRBJ1-6	CASTAKTGYNSPLHF	TGTGCCAGTACCGCCAAGACAGGCTATAATTCACCCCTCCACTTT
NA	many	TRBV7-9	TRBJ1-1	CASREQGMNTEAFF	TGTGCCAGCAGAGAACAGGGTATGAACACTGAAGCTTTCTTT
NA	many	TRBV28	TRBJ1-1	CASSRQDTEAFF	TGTGCCAGCAGTCGACAGGACACTGAAGCTTTCTTT
NA	many	TRBV6-2/TRBV6-3	TRBJ2-7	CASSYNRRTSSEQYF	TGTGCCAGCAGTTACAACCGGCGTACTAGTTCCGAGCAGTACTTC
TRBD1	few	TRBV7-6	TRBJ1-2	CASSSTGGAGYGYTF	TGTGCCAGCAGCTCGACAGGGGGCGCGGGGTATGGCTACACCTTC
NA	many	TRBV5-4	TRBJ2-7	CASSPPGQGLQYF	TGTGCCAGCAGCCCACCGGGACAAGGGCTGCAGTACTTC
NA	many	TRBV6-1	TRBJ2-1	CASTPGRYYNEQFF	TGTGCCAGCACCCCCGGCAGGTACTACAATGAGCAGTTCTTC
TRBD2	many	TRBV28	TRBJ2-7	CASSFAGLVREQYF	TGTGCCAGCAGTTTTGCTGGACTAGTCCGCGAGCAGTACTTC
NA	few	TRBV4-1	TRBJ2-7	CASSQKRNLRVETYEQYF	TGCGCCAGCAGCCAAAAACGGAACTTGCGGGTGGAGACCTACGAGCAGTACTTC
NA	many	TRBV24-1	TRBJ1-3	CATSAASGNTIYF	TGTGCCACCAGTGCTGCTTCTGGAAACACCATATATTTT
TRBD1	many	TRBV4-1	TRBJ2-7	CASSQGGTGVYEQYF	TGCGCCAGCAGCCAGGGTGGGACAGGGGTGTACGAGCAGTACTTC
NA	many	TRBV7-2	TRBJ2-5	CASSRGGVQETQYF	TGTGCCAGCAGCCGCGGCGGGGTACAAGAGACCCAGTACTTC
TRBD2	few	TRBV9	TRBJ2-7	CASSATGTSGIDEQYF	TGTGCCAGCAGCGCAACCGGGACTAGCGGGATCGACGAGCAGTACTTC
NA	many	TRBV6-1	TRBJ1-1	CASSTRVDTEAFF	TGTGCCAGCAGTACCAGGGTGGATACTGAAGCTTTCTTT
NA	many	TRBV7-8	TRBJ1-2	CASSLEAGTGYGYTF	TGTGCCAGCAGCTTAGAGGCGGGCACGGGGTATGGCTACACCTTC
NA	many	TRBV2	TRBJ1-4	CASSKQGPNEKLFF	TGTGCCAGCAGTAAACAGGGACCTAATGAAAAACTGTTTTTT
NA	few	TRBV29-1	TRBJ1-5	CSVGEGLNQPQHF	TGCAGCGTTGGTGAGGGTCTCAATCAGCCCCAGCATTTT
NA	NA	TRBV5-1	TRBJ2-2	CASSSTGAGTGELFF	TGCGCCAGCAGCTCAACGGGAGCGGGCACCGGGGAGCTGTTTTTT
NA	few	TRBV27	TRBJ2-3	CASSSRAGTGADTQYF	TGTGCCAGCAGTTCCCGGGCGGGGACTGGGGCAGATACGCAGTATTTT
TRBD2	many	TRBV20-1	TRBJ2-1	CSAHGLAGFDEQFF	TGCAGTGCTCACGGACTAGCGGGATTCGATGAGCAGTTCTTC
NA	few	TRBV18	TRBJ1-5	CASSPPGGAHSNQPQHF	TGTGCCAGCTCACCACCGGGGGGGGCGCATAGCAATCAGCCCCAGCATTTT
NA	NA	TRBV5-1	TRBJ2-7	CASSVRETWEQYF	TGCGCCAGCAGCGTACGGGAAACGTGGGAGCAGTACTTC
TRBD1	NA	TRBV12-3/TRBV12-4	TRBJ2-1	CANSYTIRTGVSNNEQFF	TGTGCCAACAGTTATACCATAAGGACAGGGGTATCGAACAATGAGCAGTTCTTC
NA	NA	TRBV25-1	TRBJ1-5	CASSEPGSQPQHF	TGTGCCAGCAGTGAACCAGGGAGTCAGCCCCAGCATTTT